The 24 T cell receptor beta chains in this list originate from one sample, sequenced in a study of shared clonotypes between healthy human individuals. TCRdb keeps only in-frame clones here, not all; method: immunoSEQ multiplex PCR. Here the sample spans 300,000 to 350,000 clones, about 70% being singletons. The sequenced sample was memory CD4+ T cells sorted from blood. Subset given: CD45RA-negative fraction. The receptors come from a man younger than 40 in good health.

The chain links TRBV6-1 to TRBJ1-2; D is ambiguous. The V gene lost 4 bases and the J gene lost 5 bases, with 14 bases spanning the gap. This CDR3 is 14 amino acids long. CDR1 and CDR2 from the germline V gene are MNHNS and SASEGT. The CDR3 DNA sequence: TGTGCCAGCAGTGGAATGGGTAGCTGGTATGGCTACACCTTC. Protein product: CASSGMGSWYGYTF.

The chain has TRBV5-1 and TRBJ2-7; D is uncertain. This CDR3 comprises 15 residues. Trimming removed 0 bases from V and 7 bases from J, with 17 bases in between. CDR1 and CDR2 from the germline V gene are SGHRS and YFSETQ. CDR3 amino acids: CASSLEVGKSGEQYF. The CDR3 DNA sequence: TGCGCCAGCAGCTTGGAGGTAGGAAAGTCCGGTGAGCAGTACTTC.

The J gene is TRBJ2-1, the V gene TRBV7-2; D remains ambiguous. The V end was cut by 5 bases, the J end by 7 bases, with 9 bases between. Germline CDR1 is SGHTA and CDR2 is FQGNSA. The CDR3 has 12 amino acids. In DNA form, the CDR3 reads TGTGCCAGCAGCCCCCCAAGTAATGAGCAGTTCTTC. This translates into CASSPPSNEQFF. The whole variable domain, filled in from reference TRBV7-2 and TRBJ2-1, reads GAGVSQSPSNKVTEKGKDVELRCDPISGHTALYWYRQSLGQGLEFLIYFQGNSAPDKSGLPSDRFSAERTGGSVSTLTIQRTQQEDSAVYLCASSPPSNEQFFGPGTRLTVL.

V and J are TRBV20-1 and TRBJ2-7; D is ambiguous. Trimming cost V 6 bases and J 5 bases, with 5 bases left between them. The CDR3 covers 9 residues. In germline, CDR1 is DFQATT, CDR2 SNEGSKA (reference sequence). For the CDR3, the DNA is TGCAGTGCCGTTAACGAGCAGTACTTC. Translating gives CSAVNEQYF.

V gene TRBV19 combines with J gene TRBJ1-2, with 8 bases that match TRBD1. Germline V gene sequence: CDR1 LNHDA, CDR2 SQIVND (reference sequence). The CDR3 loop spans 16 amino acids. The trim removed 7 bases at V and 2 bases at J, leaving 12 bases unmatched. This chain's CDR3 is CASTQGHRGENYGYTF. The CDR3 bases are TGTGCCAGTACCCAAGGTCACAGGGGGGAGAACTATGGCTACACCTTC.

The chain combines TRBV7-9 with TRBJ2-1; TRBD2 is a possible D gene (5 bases). Trimming removed 7 bases from V and 0 bases from J, with 13 bases in between. The V gene's germline CDR1 is SEHNR and CDR2 FQNEAQ (reference sequence). The CDR3 runs 15 residues. The CDR3 nucleotides read TGTGCCAGCAACCTCAGACTAAACTCCTACAATGAGCAGTTCTTC. Its protein is CASNLRLNSYNEQFF.

The chain uses TRBV28 and TRBJ2-7; 11 nucleotides match TRBD2. The germline V gene encodes CDR1 MDHEN and CDR2 SYDVKM. V gave up 5 bases and J gave up 3 bases; unmatched junction bases: 9. CDR3 length equals 16 residues. DNA of the CDR3: TGTGCCAGCAGTACACAAAAGGGACTAGCGGTCTACGAGCAGTACTTC. Amino acids: CASSTQKGLAVYEQYF. Variable domain in full (rest from reference TRBV28 and TRBJ2-7): DVKVTQSSRYLVKRTGEKVFLECVQDMDHENMFWYRQDPGLGLRLIYFSYDVKMKEKGDIPEGYSVSREKKERFSLILESASTNQTSMYLCASSTQKGLAVYEQYFGPGTRLTVT.

V usage is TRBV29-1 and J usage is TRBJ1-1; D may be TRBD1 (6 bases). V was clipped by 4 bases and J by 0 bases, with 21 bases between them. Per the germline V gene, CDR1 is SQVTM and CDR2 is ANQGSEA. The CDR3 is made up of 17 amino acids. CDR3 nucleotides: TGCAGCGTTGGGGCAGGGGATCGGGTTTCGATGAACACTGAAGCTTTCTTT. It yields the protein CSVGAGDRVSMNTEAFF. The entire variable domain, with the rest obtained from reference TRBV29-1 and TRBJ1-1, is as follows: SAVISQKPSRDICQRGTSLTIQCQVDSQVTMMFWYRQQPGQSLTLIATANQGSEATYESGFVIDKFPISRPNLTFSTLTVSNMSPEDSSIYLCSVGAGDRVSMNTEAFFGQGTRLTVV.

Notes on this clone: Other nucleotide sequences from this sample produce the same CDR3. J is TRBJ1-2 and V is TRBV28; maybe TRBD1 (6 bases). V gave up 4 bases and J gave up 8 bases, with 17 bases separating them. The CDR3 covers 14 residues. CDR1 MDHEN and CDR2 SYDVKM come from the germline V gene. Here the CDR3 DNA reads TGTGCCAGCAGTTCCCCCGGGGGCTCCTACGGCTACACCTTC. Its protein product is CASSSPGGSYGYTF.

This clone was picked up many times. The CDR3 loop is CASRDPVGQYF. DNA of the CDR3: TGTGCCAGCAGAGACCCGGTCGGGCAGTACTTC. J is TRBJ2-7 and V is TRBV2; D is uncertain. V was cut by 6 bases and J by 9 bases, with 12 bases left in between. The CDR3 consists of 11 residues. The germline CDR1 and CDR2 sequences are SNHLY and FYNNEI.

CDR3 residues: CSAPYYNEQFF. The DNA of the CDR3 is TGCAGTGCTCCTTATTATAATGAGCAGTTCTTC. The rearrangement joins TRBV20-1 to TRBJ2-1; the D is unclear. The CDR3 sequence is 11 residues long. Trimming removed 5 bases from V and 7 bases from J, with 9 bases in between. CDR1 is DFQATT, CDR2 SNEGSKA, per germline (reference sequence).

The CDR3 spells CASSEGLAGALSREYF. CDR3 in DNA: TGTGCCAGCAGTGAAGGGCTAGCGGGAGCTCTCAGCCGGGAGTATTTT. The rearrangement joins TRBV6-1 to TRBJ2-3, with 10 bases identical to TRBD2. Unmatched junction bases numbered 14, after V lost 1 base and J lost 13 bases. Germline CDR1 and CDR2: MNHNS and SASEGT. The CDR3 sequence is 16 residues long.

This rearrangement joins TRBV4-1 to TRBJ2-3; D is unresolved. Germline CDR1 is MGHRA and CDR2 is YSYEKL. With 3 bases removed from V and 0 bases from J, the gap between germline ends came to 13 bases. This CDR3 contains 16 residues. Here the CDR3 DNA reads TGCGCCAGCAGCCACTCGGACCTTTTCAGCACAGATACGCAGTATTTT. This codes for CASSHSDLFSTDTQYF.

The chain uses TRBV7-2 and TRBJ2-3; TRBD1 or TRBD2 may be the D gene (6 bases each). V lost 5 bases, J lost 0 bases, and 12 bases lay in between. Germline CDR1 is SGHTA and CDR2 is FQGNSA. This CDR3 has 15 amino acids. The DNA for the CDR3 is TGTGCCAGCAGCCCGGGGGCCCCTAGCACAGATACGCAGTATTTT. It yields the protein CASSPGAPSTDTQYF.

CDR3 protein: CASSQVGGGANYGYTF. DNA for the CDR3: TGCGCCAGCAGCCAAGTGGGGGGGGGCGCGAACTATGGCTACACCTTC. The chain carries TRBV4-1 and TRBJ1-2, with D possibly being TRBD1 (6 bases). Per germline, CDR1 MGHRA and CDR2 YSYEKL. Trimming pared 1 base from V and 2 bases from J, leaving 14 bases between. The CDR3 consists of 16 residues.

This clone came up a few times. The chain has TRBV5-8 and TRBJ2-3; TRBD2 aligns across 13 bases. This CDR3 contains 17 residues. The germline V gene encodes CDR1 SGHTS and CDR2 YDEGEE. Trimming at V came to 3 bases and at J to 5 bases, leaving 9 bases not matched to a gene. CDR3 sequence (DNA): TGTGCCAGCAGCTCTGGGACTAGCGGGAATCGGGTAGATACGCAGTATTTT. Amino acids: CASSSGTSGNRVDTQYF.

This rearrangement joins TRBV19 to TRBJ2-1; TRBD1 matches at 9 bases. Germline V gene lookup returns CDR1 LNHDA and CDR2 SQIVND (reference sequence). Trimming at V came to 5 bases and at J to 4 bases, leaving 9 bases not matched to a gene. CDR3 length: 16 amino acids. CDR3 residues: CASSSSNRGLYNEQFF. CDR3 in DNA: TGTGCCAGTAGTTCGTCGAACAGGGGGCTTTACAATGAGCAGTTCTTC.

The chain joins TRBV5-4 to TRBJ2-1, with D possibly matching TRBD1 (6 bases). V lost 3 bases and J lost 0, with 13 bases in between. This CDR3 comprises 16 residues. CDR1 and CDR2 from the germline V gene are SGHNT and YYREEE (reference sequence). The CDR3 region is CASSSGRGSSYNEQFF. The CDR3 DNA reads as TGTGCCAGCAGCTCTGGAAGGGGGAGCTCCTACAATGAGCAGTTCTTC.

The chain joins TRBV28 to TRBJ1-5; possible D gene TRBD1, 5 bases. The CDR3 covers 15 residues. Trimming took 2 bases from V and 6 from J, leaving 14 bases between them. Germline CDR1 MDHEN, CDR2 SYDVKM. CDR3 sequence (DNA): TGTGCCAGCAGTTTAGTCGACCCTAGGGGTCAGCCCCAGCATTTT. Translating it yields CASSLVDPRGQPQHF.

This clone appeared once. This chain links TRBV2 with TRBJ2-1; no clear D gene. This CDR3 is built from 11 residues. The V gene's germline CDR1 is SNHLY and CDR2 FYNNEI. The V and J ends lost 5 bases and 3 bases respectively, with 2 bases between them. The CDR3 loop is CASSFYNEQFF. The CDR3 nucleotides read TGTGCCAGCAGTTTCTACAATGAGCAGTTCTTC.

V usage is TRBV7-2 and J usage is TRBJ2-6; 10 positions agree with TRBD2. V trimming: 3 bases; J trimming: 1 base; junction bases outside the gene matches: 9. The CDR3 is 19 amino acids. Germline V gives CDR1 SGHTA, CDR2 FQGNSA. CDR3 loop: CASSLTSGYGWSGANVLTF. CDR3 coding DNA: TGTGCCAGCAGCTTGACTAGCGGGTATGGGTGGTCTGGGGCCAACGTCCTGACTTTC.

The chain recombines TRBV18 with TRBJ2-2; unclear D gene. The CDR3 is 13 amino acids. The germline V gene has CDR1 KGHSH and CDR2 LQKENI. V was cut by 2 bases and J by 6 bases, with 7 bases left in between. The CDR3 reads CASSPVGSGELFF. Here the CDR3 DNA reads TGTGCCAGCTCACCAGTCGGGTCCGGGGAGCTGTTTTTT.

In DNA form, the CDR3 reads TGTGCCAGCTCACCTCAGGGTAACCGTGACTATGGCTACACCTTC. Protein: CASSPQGNRDYGYTF. The rearrangement uses TRBV18 and TRBJ1-2; tentatively, D is TRBD1 (5 bases). CDR3 size: 15 residues. Per the germline V gene, CDR1 is KGHSH and CDR2 is LQKENI. V lost 3 bases and J 3 bases, leaving 14 bases between the germline ends.

The chain combines TRBV5-4 with TRBJ2-3; TRBD2 agrees at 10 bases. Trimming took 4 bases from V and 4 from J; bases not matched to a gene: 6. The CDR3 spans 15 residues. CDR1 SGHNT and CDR2 YYREEE come from the germline V gene (reference sequence). The CDR3 sequence: CASSPGSGRADTQYF. The CDR3 coding sequence is TGTGCCAGCAGCCCCGGAAGCGGGAGGGCAGATACGCAGTATTTT.